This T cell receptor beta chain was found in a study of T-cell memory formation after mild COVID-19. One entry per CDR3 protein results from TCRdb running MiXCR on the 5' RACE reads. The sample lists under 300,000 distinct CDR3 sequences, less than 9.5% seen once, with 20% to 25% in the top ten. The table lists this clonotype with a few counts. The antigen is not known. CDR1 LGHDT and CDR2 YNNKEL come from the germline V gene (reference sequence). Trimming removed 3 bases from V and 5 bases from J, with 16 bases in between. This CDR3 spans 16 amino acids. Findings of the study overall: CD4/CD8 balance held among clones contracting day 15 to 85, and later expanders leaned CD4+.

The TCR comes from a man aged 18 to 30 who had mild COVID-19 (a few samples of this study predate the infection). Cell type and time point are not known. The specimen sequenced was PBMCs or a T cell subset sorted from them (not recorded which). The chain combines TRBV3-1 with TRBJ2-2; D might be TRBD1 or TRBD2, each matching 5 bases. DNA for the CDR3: TGTGCCAGCAGCCAGATTGGGACCCTACTTACCGGGGAGCTGTTTTTT. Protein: CASSQIGTLLTGELFF.